The clone carrying this T cell receptor (beta chain) was seen many times. Its specificity is unknown. Germline loops: CDR1 SGHKS, CDR2 YYEKEE (reference sequence). With V trimmed by 5 bases and J by 3 bases, 8 bases remained unmatched. The CDR3 is made up of 15 amino acids. Scientists made TCR beta libraries using quantitative 5'-RACE with molecular barcodes. TCRdb itself ran the 5' RACE reads through MiXCR, one entry per CDR3 protein. Of tens of thousands of distinct CDR3 sequences listed, about a tenth are singletons. The entry originates in a study of CD8 T cells in ankylosing spondylitis. Regarding the study as a whole: Some motif variants were previously reported in reactive arthritis synovial fluid and blood.

Sequencing input: blood, either unsorted or a sorted T cell fraction (not recorded which). The V and J genes are TRBV5-5 and TRBJ2-7; 10 bases map to TRBD2. This clonotype was sampled from a male donor with ankylosing spondylitis or in good health (not recorded which). CDR3 in amino acids: CASRPGTSVYYEQYF. CDR3 nucleotide sequence: TGTGCCAGCAGGCCGGGGACTAGCGTGTACTACGAGCAGTACTTC. The variable domain in full, with the rest retrieved from reference TRBV5-5 and TRBJ2-7, is DAGVTQSPTHLIKTRGQQVTLRCSPISGHKSVSWYQQVLGQGPQFIFQYYEKEERGRGNFPDRFSARQFPNYSSELNVNALLLGDSALYLCASRPGTSVYYEQYFGPGTRLTVT.